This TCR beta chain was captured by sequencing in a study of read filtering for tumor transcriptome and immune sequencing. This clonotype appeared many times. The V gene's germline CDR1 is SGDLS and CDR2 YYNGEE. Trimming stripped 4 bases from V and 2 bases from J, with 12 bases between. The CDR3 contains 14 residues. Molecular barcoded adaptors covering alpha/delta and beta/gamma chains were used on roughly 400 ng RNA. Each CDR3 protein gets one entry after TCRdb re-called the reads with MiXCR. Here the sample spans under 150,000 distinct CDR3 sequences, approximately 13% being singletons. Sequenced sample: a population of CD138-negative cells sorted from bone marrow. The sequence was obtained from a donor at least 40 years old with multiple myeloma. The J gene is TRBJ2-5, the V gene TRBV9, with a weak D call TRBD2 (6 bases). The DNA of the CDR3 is TGTGCCAGCAGCTCTTCCGGGACTCAAGAGACCCAGTACTTC. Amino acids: CASSSSGTQETQYF.